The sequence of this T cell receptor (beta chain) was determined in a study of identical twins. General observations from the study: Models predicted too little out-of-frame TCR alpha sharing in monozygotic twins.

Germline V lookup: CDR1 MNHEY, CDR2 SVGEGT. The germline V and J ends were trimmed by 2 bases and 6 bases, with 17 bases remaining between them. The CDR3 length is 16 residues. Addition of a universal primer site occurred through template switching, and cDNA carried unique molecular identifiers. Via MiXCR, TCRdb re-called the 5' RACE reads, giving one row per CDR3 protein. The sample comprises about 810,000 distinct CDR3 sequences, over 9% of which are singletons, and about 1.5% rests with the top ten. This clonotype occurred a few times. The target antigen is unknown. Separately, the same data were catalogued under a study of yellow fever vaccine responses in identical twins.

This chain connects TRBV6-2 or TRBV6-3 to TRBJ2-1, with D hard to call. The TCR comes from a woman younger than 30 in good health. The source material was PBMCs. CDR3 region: CASSYTVRPGPNEQFF. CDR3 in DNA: TGTGCCAGCAGTTACACCGTAAGACCGGGCCCCAATGAGCAGTTCTTC.